The 27 T cell receptor beta chains below all came from one sample that was sequenced in a study of Ad26.COV2.S vaccination and SARS-CoV-2 variants. Noted treatment: roughly 18 received Ad26.COV2.S at low or high dose, single or two shots; 5 received placebo; per-sample allocation not given. Vaccine and placebo recipients were sampled on day 63 after the first injection. TCRdb's copy holds only in-frame clones and misses some; the assay was immunoSEQ multiplex PCR. Of almost 400,000 clones in the sample, 89% were seen once. The sample was peripheral blood, taken in a trial of Ad26.COV2.S vaccine versus placebo. All receptors come from a person aged 18-65 years who received the Ad26.COV2.S COVID-19 vaccine or a placebo.

The table lists this clone with a count of one. The chain links TRBV28 to TRBJ2-7; 9 nucleotides align to TRBD1. Per the germline V gene, CDR1 is MDHEN and CDR2 is SYDVKM. J lost 6 bases, V lost 5 bases, and 14 bases had no gene match. CDR3 size: 16 residues. The CDR3 coding sequence is TGTGCCAGCAGTCCCCGAGGGACAGGGAGGGAAGGCGAGCAGTACTTC. Its protein is CASSPRGTGREGEQYF.

As regards this clone: The same CDR3 arises from other DNA sequences in this sample as well. The V and J genes are TRBV3-1 (or the pseudogene TRBV3-2) and TRBJ1-2; D is undetermined. V was shortened by 2 bases and J by 2 bases, with 6 bases between the two germline ends. This CDR3 has 13 residues. CDR1 is LGHDT and CDR2 is YNNKEL in the germline V gene (reference sequence). The CDR3 reads CASSQRQNYGYTF. CDR3 bases: TGTGCCAGCAGCCAAAGGCAGAACTATGGCTACACCTTC.

As for this clone: Distinct nucleotide sequences in the sample also encode this CDR3. V and J are TRBV5-1 and TRBJ2-2; D gene ambiguous. V lost 0 bases, J lost 5 bases, and 5 bases lay in between. The CDR3 has 13 amino acids. Germline V gene data show CDR1 as SGHRS and CDR2 as YFSETQ. The CDR3 here is CASSLEVTGELFF. For the CDR3, the DNA is TGCGCCAGCAGCTTGGAGGTGACCGGGGAGCTGTTTTTT.

This chain joins TRBV13 and TRBJ2-7; 9 bases are shared with TRBD1. In germline, CDR1 is PRHDT, CDR2 FYEKMQ (reference sequence). The CDR3 extends over 12 amino acids. Losses at the gene ends were 5 bases for V and 6 bases for J; bases not matched to a gene: 2. CDR3 DNA sequence: TGTGCCAGCAGCCCGACAGGGGGCGAGCAGTACTTC. Protein sequence: CASSPTGGEQYF.

The rearrangement joins TRBV6-6 to TRBJ2-7, with 8 bases lining up with TRBD1. CDR1 MNHNY and CDR2 SVGAGI come from the germline V gene (reference sequence). The J segment lost 5 bases and the V segment lost 5 bases, leaving 11 bases of the junction unmatched. The CDR3 is 15 residues long. In DNA, the CDR3 is TGTGCCAGCAGTAACAACCCGGACAGGGCTAACGAGCAGTACTTC. Amino acid sequence: CASSNNPDRANEQYF.

The chain has TRBV19 and TRBJ2-2; D perhaps matches TRBD2 (5 bases). The V and J ends lost 6 bases and 4 bases respectively, with 6 bases between them. The length of the CDR3 is 12 residues. Germline loops: CDR1 LNHDA, CDR2 SQIVND (reference sequence). In nucleotides, the CDR3 is TGTGCCAGTAGGGAGGTCACCGGGGAGCTGTTTTTT. This codes for CASREVTGELFF.

The chain combines TRBV14 with TRBJ2-1; 11 bases map to TRBD2. The V and J ends lost 0 bases and 9 bases, in that order; junction bases with no gene match: 7. Germline V gene sequence: CDR1 SGHDN, CDR2 FVKESK. The CDR3 runs to 16 residues. The CDR3 loop reads CASSQDTSGRMVEQFF. The CDR3 bases are TGTGCCAGCAGCCAAGACACTAGCGGGAGAATGGTTGAGCAGTTCTTC.

This rearrangement joins TRBV7-8 to TRBJ2-7; D not certain. This CDR3 contains 13 residues. From germline, CDR1 is SGHVS and CDR2 FQNEAQ. V was clipped by 6 bases and J by 4 bases, with 13 bases between them. CDR3: CASRGRIPYEQYF. The CDR3 coding sequence is TGTGCCAGCAGAGGGCGGATCCCATACGAGCAGTACTTC.

A few counts support this clone. The rearrangement uses TRBV19 and TRBJ2-7, with no clear D. CDR1 LNHDA and CDR2 SQIVND come from the germline V gene (reference sequence). The CDR3 runs to 15 residues. Trimming took off 4 bases at V and 0 bases at J, with 13 bases between the two ends. CDR3 amino acids: CASSRAHGPSYEQYF. As DNA, the CDR3 is TGTGCCAGTAGTAGAGCCCATGGGCCCTCCTACGAGCAGTACTTC.

The chain uses TRBV6-7 and TRBJ1-3, with no clear D. TRBV6-7 is flagged as an ORF with uncertain function. This CDR3 is 16 amino acids long. V was cut by 2 bases and J by 0 bases, with 11 bases left in between. The CDR3 here is CASSYTTCFSGNTIYF. DNA of the CDR3: TGTGCCAGCAGTTACACGACATGTTTCTCTGGAAACACCATATATTTT.

This rearrangement joins TRBV25-1 to TRBJ1-1; D unresolved. V was pared by 2 bases and J by 0 bases, with 7 bases between. Germline V gives CDR1 MGHDK, CDR2 SYGVNS. The CDR3 covers 14 residues. In DNA, the CDR3 is TGTGCCAGCAGTGAAGGTAGGATGAACACTGAAGCTTTCTTT. It yields the protein CASSEGRMNTEAFF.

The chain recombines TRBV18 with TRBJ1-1; TRBD1 matches at 8 bases. The CDR3 runs to 16 residues. Per germline, CDR1 KGHSH and CDR2 LQKENI. V gave up 1 base and J gave up 4 bases; unmatched junction bases: 8. CDR3 region: CASSPLEQGGGTEAFF. CDR3 coding DNA: TGTGCCAGCTCACCACTTGAACAGGGGGGGGGCACTGAAGCTTTCTTT.

The chain combines TRBV9 with TRBJ2-7; 7 bases are shared with TRBD2. CDR3 length: 14 residues. V lost 0 bases and J lost 5; bases outside the gene matches: 5. Germline V gene sequence: CDR1 SGDLS, CDR2 YYNGEE. This CDR3 reads CASSVAGGRNEQYF. The CDR3 nucleotides read TGTGCCAGCAGCGTAGCCGGCGGGAGAAACGAGCAGTACTTC.

The chain couples TRBV9 to TRBJ2-7; D is possibly TRBD1 (5 bases). The CDR3 totals 13 residues. Germline values: CDR1 SGDLS, CDR2 YYNGEE. Trimming took off 0 bases at V and 1 base at J, with 5 bases between the two ends. The CDR3 nucleotides are TGTGCCAGCAGCGTAGAGGGGTCCTACGAGCAGTACTTC. Protein sequence: CASSVEGSYEQYF.

This rearrangement joins TRBV28 to TRBJ2-3; 9 bases agree with TRBD2. The CDR3 is 17 residues long. Germline values: CDR1 MDHEN, CDR2 SYDVKM. Losses at the gene ends were 4 bases for V and 0 bases for J; bases not matched to a gene: 8. This CDR3 reads CASSSIRLAASTDTQYF. CDR3 bases: TGTGCCAGCAGTTCTATCAGACTAGCGGCTAGCACAGATACGCAGTATTTT.

V usage is TRBV20-1 and J usage is TRBJ2-2, with 7 bases identical to TRBD1. This CDR3 comprises 14 residues. Losses at the gene ends were 3 bases for V and 6 bases for J; bases not matched to a gene: 7. Germline CDR1 reads DFQATT; CDR2 reads SNEGSKA (reference sequence). The CDR3 DNA sequence: TGCAGTGCTAGTCAAAACAGGGGACCCGGGGAGCTGTTTTTT. Its protein product is CSASQNRGPGELFF.

This clone was recorded only once. The CDR3 spells CASRVLAVVGPEQFF. CDR3 coding DNA: TGTGCCAGCAGAGTACTAGCGGTCGTGGGGCCTGAGCAGTTCTTC. This chain links TRBV2 with TRBJ2-1; TRBD2 aligns across 8 bases. CDR1 SNHLY and CDR2 FYNNEI come from the germline V gene. V trimming: 6 bases; J trimming: 9 bases; junction bases outside the gene matches: 13. This CDR3 contains 15 residues.

J is TRBJ2-2 and V is TRBV27, with D unclear. CDR3 length equals 20 residues. Per the germline V gene, CDR1 is MNHEY and CDR2 is SMNVEV (reference sequence). Trimming shortened V by 1 base and J by 5 bases, and 26 bases separated the two germline ends. The CDR3 DNA reads as TGTGCCAGCAGTTTATATGGGATGGCTGCGGCTGTGACCATTACCGGGGAGCTGTTTTTT. Its protein product is CASSLYGMAAAVTITGELFF.

The V gene is TRBV6-7, the J gene TRBJ1-5, with D possibly TRBD1 on 6 matching bases. TRBV6-7 belongs to the ORF category, with a function that is uncertain. V was trimmed by 0 bases and J by 5 bases, leaving 17 bases between them. The CDR3 is made up of 17 amino acids. In DNA form, the CDR3 reads TGTGCCAGCAGTTACTCTACAGGACCTCCAGGGGATCAGCCCCAGCATTTT. The encoded protein is CASSYSTGPPGDQPQHF.

This sequence joins TRBV6-5 and TRBJ1-5; D is perhaps TRBD1 (5 bases). CDR1 MNHEY and CDR2 SVGAGI come from the germline V gene. V was trimmed by 5 bases and J by 7 bases, leaving 12 bases between them. CDR3 size: 13 residues. CDR3 nucleotide sequence: TGTGCCAGCAGTCCCCGTGGGGACCAGCCCCAGCATTTT. Translating it yields CASSPRGDQPQHF.

The chain links TRBV6-2 or TRBV6-3 to TRBJ2-7; TRBD1 agrees at 7 bases. The CDR3 extends over 15 amino acids. Germline V gene lookup returns CDR1 MNHEY and CDR2 SVGEGT. Germline trimming cut 6 bases from V and 2 bases from J; bases unmatched to any gene: 10. CDR3 amino acids: CASSRSRDSAYEQYF. The CDR3 nucleotides read TGTGCCAGCAGCCGATCCCGGGACAGCGCCTACGAGCAGTACTTC.

The V call is TRBV6-5, the J call TRBJ2-7; D remains unclear. V was cut by 6 bases and J by 6 bases, with 18 bases left in between. The V gene's germline CDR1 is MNHEY and CDR2 SVGAGI. CDR3 length: 14 residues. The chain's CDR3 is CASRGTPSWGEQYF. The CDR3 DNA is TGTGCCAGCAGAGGTACCCCCTCATGGGGCGAGCAGTACTTC.

Comment on this clone: At the DNA level, this CDR3 is encoded by other sequences in the same sample as well. The chain couples TRBV5-1 to TRBJ2-7; D gene ambiguous. The CDR3 consists of 13 residues. Germline lookup yields CDR1 SGHRS and CDR2 YFSETQ. The V end was cut by 0 bases, the J end by 3 bases, with 7 bases between. The CDR3 protein is CASSLAASYEQYF. The CDR3 bases are TGCGCCAGCAGCTTGGCGGCTAGCTACGAGCAGTACTTC.

This clone was found once. The J gene is TRBJ2-7, the V gene TRBV2; 7 bases line up with TRBD1. Germline CDR1 is SNHLY and CDR2 is FYNNEI. With V trimmed by 4 bases and J by 3 bases, 6 bases remained unmatched. CDR3 size: 14 residues. The chain's CDR3 is CASSVRGPSYEQYF. The CDR3, as DNA: TGTGCCAGCAGTGTGAGGGGGCCGAGCTACGAGCAGTACTTC.

The rearrangement links TRBV29-1 to TRBJ1-1; the D is unclear. Between the trimmed V and J ends, which lost 5 bases and 6 bases, there was a span of 10 bases. The CDR3 length is 11 residues. In germline, CDR1 is SQVTM, CDR2 ANQGSEA. The CDR3 coding sequence is TGCAGCGTTATGAGGGCATCTGAAGCTTTCTTT. Protein sequence: CSVMRASEAFF.

The chain has TRBV21-1 and TRBJ2-5; TRBD1, as called in the table, went unchecked against the DNA. TRBV21-1 is a known pseudogene. The CDR3 runs to 14 residues. This CDR3 is CASSRGQGRETQYF. As DNA, the CDR3 is TGTGCCAGCAGCAGGGGACAGGGGCGGGAGACCCAGTACTTC.

The chain employs TRBV30 and TRBJ2-1; D gene uncertain. Per the germline V gene, CDR1 is GTSNPN and CDR2 is SVGIG (reference sequence). This CDR3 contains 12 residues. V was clipped by 0 bases and J by 7 bases, with 7 bases between them. In DNA form, the CDR3 reads TGTGCCTGGAGTGTAAGCCCTAATGAGCAGTTCTTC. This codes for CAWSVSPNEQFF.